This paragraph reports one T cell receptor beta chain. Its specific antigen is unknown. Qualities for individual bases were not recorded, and no much larger clone is one base off. The library was made by RT-PCR. Sequenced on an Illumina HiSeq 2500. Starting from the raw public reads, TCRdb applied fastp trimming at Q25, assembled clones with MiXCR and retained in-frame beta chains. Every CDR3 protein is listed once, alongside the most common genes and DNA of its rows. A total of about half a million distinct CDR3 sequences appear in this sample, approximately 24% of them only once. Clones ranked in the top ten supply approximately 1.9% of the sample. This sample stems from a study of response to subunit inactivated influenza vaccine (dated by TCRdb to between 2017 and 2018). Some background on the complete study: Deep quantitative profiling of the T cell receptor repertoire was used in the study to follow responses to a trivalent subunit inactivated influenza vaccine.

The investigation overall reported the following: According to the authors, only a limited number of new T cells may be recruited by each seasonal influenza vaccination.

CDR1 and CDR2, looked up from the germline V gene, are MDHEN and SYDVKM. Ends trimmed: V by 5 bases, J by 5 bases; bases unmatched to a gene: 15. Measured from the cysteine to the phenylalanine, the CDR3 is 19 residues long. Only the CDR3 part of the read is kept: 57 bases, read in frame from the first base. This chain joins TRBV28 to TRBJ2-5; 15 central bases correspond to TRBD2. This clonotype was sampled from a man aged 45-65 years who received an inactivated influenza vaccine. Donor details come from another sample of the same person, matched by shared clones. The sequences come from CD4+ T cells sorted from PBMCs, collected 5 days after vaccination. The CDR3 protein sequence reads: CASSLPRMGLAGGRETQYF. DNA sequence: TGTGCCAGCAGTCTCCCTAGAATGGGACTAGCGGGAGGTCGCGAGACCCAGTACTTC.